The 30 T cell receptor beta chains presented below share a single source sample, sequenced in a study of glioma-infiltrating T cells after dendritic cell vaccination. Indicated time point: after dendritic cell vaccination, including at tumor progression/relapse. This table comes from immunoSEQ multiplex PCR, and its TCRdb copy is limited to in-frame clones, with some not included. The sample contains tens of thousands of clones, over 75% of which appear only once. Sequences were derived from blood, sampled after dendritic cell vaccination. These receptor sequences come from a human donor with glioblastoma.

The genes are TRBV5-1 and TRBJ2-5, with 10 bases that match TRBD2. The J call may not be correct, given that the DNA end is closer to TRBJ2-7. This CDR3 region has 16 residues. Germline-derived CDR1 and CDR2 are SGHRS and YFSETQ. The CDR3 sequence: CASSLESGRASYEQYF. CDR3 nucleotide sequence: TGCGCCAGCAGCTTGGAAAGCGGGAGGGCATCATACGAGCAGTACTTC.

The rearrangement uses TRBV9 and TRBJ1-2; D call uncertain. The germline V and J ends were trimmed by 2 bases and 0 bases, with 11 bases remaining between them. The CDR3 is 15 amino acids. Germline V gene sequence: CDR1 SGDLS, CDR2 YYNGEE. The CDR3 DNA reads TGTGCCAGCAGCGTTGCAGATTCAACTAACTATGGCTACACCTTC. It is translated as CASSVADSTNYGYTF.

The rearrangement joins TRBV30 to TRBJ1-2; D is ambiguous. This CDR3 region has 13 residues. Germline V gives CDR1 GTSNPN, CDR2 SVGIG (reference sequence). Trimming removed 3 bases at V and 1 base at J, with 9 bases between. CDR3 in amino acids: CAWSLQSNYGYTF. CDR3 bases: TGTGCCTGGAGCCTACAGAGTAACTATGGCTACACCTTC.

The rearrangement uses TRBV13 and TRBJ2-5; 9 nucleotides agree with TRBD2. Trimming at V came to 2 bases and at J to 2 bases, leaving 3 bases not matched to a gene. CDR3 length equals 15 residues. The V gene's germline CDR1 is PRHDT and CDR2 FYEKMQ (reference sequence). DNA for the CDR3: TGTGCCAGCAGCTTAAGACTAGCGGTACAAGAGACCCAGTACTTC. It encodes CASSLRLAVQETQYF.

J is TRBJ2-7 and V is TRBV2, with D maybe TRBD2 (5 bases). The V gene's germline CDR1 is SNHLY and CDR2 FYNNEI. There are 12 residues in the CDR3. Trimming removed 2 bases from V and 4 bases from J, with 6 bases in between. The CDR3 reads CASSERRYEQYF. The DNA of the CDR3 is TGTGCCAGCAGTGAAAGGAGGTACGAGCAGTACTTC.

This clone was observed a few times. The rearrangement joins TRBV19 to TRBJ1-5; 8 positions agree with TRBD1. Trimming cost V 5 bases and J 5 bases; bases outside gene matches: 11. The CDR3 loop spans 16 amino acids. CDR1 is LNHDA and CDR2 is SQIVND in the germline V gene (reference sequence). The CDR3 protein is CASSDRGTGVYQPQHF. In DNA, the CDR3 is TGTGCCAGTAGTGACCGTGGGACAGGAGTCTATCAGCCCCAGCATTTT.

The rearrangement uses TRBV28 and TRBJ2-5, with a possible D match to TRBD2 (6 bases). This CDR3 contains 14 residues. CDR1 is MDHEN and CDR2 is SYDVKM in the germline V gene. Trimming pared 5 bases from V and 7 bases from J, leaving 17 bases between. For the CDR3, the DNA is TGTGCCAGCAGTCTTGACGGAGGGTGGGGGACCCAGTACTTC. Translating it yields CASSLDGGWGTQYF.

This rearrangement joins TRBV6-5 to TRBJ2-7, with 7 bases lining up with TRBD1. Trimming cost V 0 bases and J 4 bases; bases outside gene matches: 9. CDR1 is MNHEY, CDR2 SVGAGI, per germline. The CDR3 totals 16 residues. CDR3 in amino acids: CASSYSTGSMKYEQYF. CDR3 in DNA: TGTGCCAGCAGTTACTCGACAGGGAGCATGAAATACGAGCAGTACTTC.

The V call is TRBV29-1, the J call TRBJ2-1; 7 nucleotides agree with TRBD2. The V and J ends lost 8 bases and 6 bases, in that order; junction bases with no gene match: 7. This CDR3 comprises 12 residues. Germline V CDR1 and CDR2: SQVTM, ANQGSEA. CDR3 nucleotide sequence: TGCAGCATTATAAGGACTAGCAATGAGCAGTTCTTC. Translated, it gives CSIIRTSNEQFF.

Only one count was recorded for this clone. The chain links TRBV7-8 to TRBJ1-5; D gene uncertain. Trimming shortened V by 3 bases and J by 0 bases, and 6 bases separated the two germline ends. CDR3 length: 14 residues. The germline CDR1 and CDR2 sequences are SGHVS and FQNEAQ. Here the CDR3 reads CASSFGDSNQPQHF. The CDR3 nucleotides are TGTGCCAGCAGCTTCGGAGATAGCAATCAGCCCCAGCATTTT.

The chain employs TRBV4-3 and TRBJ2-7; weak D call: TRBD1 (5 bases). Per the germline V gene, CDR1 is LGHNA and CDR2 is YSLEER. The CDR3 extends over 16 amino acids. Trimming stripped 0 bases from V and 2 bases from J, with 14 bases between. The CDR3 is CASSQDLWQGTYEQYF. The CDR3 DNA sequence: TGCGCCAGCAGCCAAGATCTTTGGCAGGGCACCTACGAGCAGTACTTC.

The chain couples TRBV9 to TRBJ2-1; 8 bases are shared with TRBD2. This CDR3 contains 15 residues. Germline V gene data show CDR1 as SGDLS and CDR2 as YYNGEE. Germline trimming cut 2 bases from V and 6 bases from J; bases unmatched to any gene: 7. CDR3: CASSVGGLASNEQFF. The CDR3 nucleotides read TGTGCCAGCAGCGTTGGCGGACTAGCATCCAATGAGCAGTTCTTC.

The chain has TRBV11-2 and TRBJ1-1; D perhaps matches TRBD1 (5 bases). The V end lost 0 bases, the J end lost 10 bases, and 12 bases lay between the germline ends. Looked up from germline, CDR1 is SGHAT and CDR2 is FQNNGV. The CDR3 runs to 13 residues. CDR3 sequence reads: CASSLDRGYRAFF. For the CDR3, the DNA is TGTGCCAGCAGCTTAGATCGGGGGTACCGAGCTTTCTTT.

This rearrangement joins TRBV4-2 to TRBJ1-4; TRBD1 aligns across 7 bases. The V and J ends lost 5 bases and 0 bases, in that order; junction bases with no gene match: 3. The CDR3 length is 15 residues. Germline V gene data show CDR1 as LGHNA and CDR2 as YNFKEQ. CDR3 DNA sequence: TGTGCCAGCAGCTTACAGGGGTCAACTAATGAAAAACTGTTTTTT. Its translation is CASSLQGSTNEKLFF.

The chain is built from TRBV14 and TRBJ1-2; 9 bases are shared with TRBD1. The CDR3 has 13 residues. V shed 4 bases, J shed 4 bases, and the junction held 1 base outside the gene matches. Germline V gives CDR1 SGHDN, CDR2 FVKESK. The CDR3 sequence: CASSPGQGYGYTF. The CDR3 nucleotides read TGTGCCAGCAGCCCGGGACAGGGCTATGGCTACACCTTC.

The chain joins TRBV28 to TRBJ1-4; D is unresolved. Germline V gene lookup returns CDR1 MDHEN and CDR2 SYDVKM. Trimming removed 6 bases from V and 6 bases from J, with 8 bases in between. The CDR3 contains 12 residues. The DNA of the CDR3 is TGTGCCAGCAGACGACGGGATGAAAAACTGTTTTTT. It encodes CASRRRDEKLFF.

The V and J genes are TRBV19 and TRBJ2-1, with 8 bases lining up with TRBD2. The V segment lost 9 bases and the J segment 3 bases; nucleotides outside the gene matches: 4. The CDR3 runs to 13 residues. The germline CDR1 and CDR2 sequences are LNHDA and SQIVND (reference sequence). The CDR3 nucleotides are TGTGCCAGGCTAGCGGGCATCTACAATGAGCAGTTCTTC. It specifies CARLAGIYNEQFF.

This clone has a single count. The DNA of the CDR3 is TGCAGCGTTTCTAGCGGGAGAGTCGAGCAGTTCTTC. Translated: CSVSSGRVEQFF. The genes are TRBV29-1 and TRBJ2-1; 10 positions agree with TRBD2. The CDR3 spans 12 residues. Germline trimming cut 5 bases from V and 10 bases from J; bases unmatched to any gene: 5. Germline V gene lookup returns CDR1 SQVTM and CDR2 ANQGSEA.

The chain has TRBV5-1 and TRBJ2-1; the match to TRBD1 covers 9 bases. Germline V gene lookup returns CDR1 SGHRS and CDR2 YFSETQ. Losses at the gene ends were 3 bases for V and 16 bases for J; bases not matched to a gene: 11. There are 13 residues in the CDR3. In nucleotides, the CDR3 is TGCGCCAGCAGCTCAGGACAGGGGTCGGTATTTTTCTTC. This codes for CASSSGQGSVFFF.

The V call is TRBV7-9, the J call TRBJ2-7, with D maybe TRBD1 (5 bases). Germline V gene lookup returns CDR1 SEHNR and CDR2 FQNEAQ (reference sequence). This CDR3 contains 13 residues. V was pared by 11 bases and J by 0 bases, with 14 bases between. The CDR3 DNA reads TGTGCCGCAGCTAGGGGTGACTCCTACGAGCAGTACTTC. Protein product: CAAARGDSYEQYF.

The genes are TRBV5-1 and TRBJ2-4, with 13 bases matching TRBD2. The CDR3 is 19 residues long. Unmatched junction bases numbered 14, after V lost 1 base and J lost 7 bases. Germline-derived CDR1 and CDR2 are SGHRS and YFSETQ. The CDR3 coding sequence is TGCGCCAGCAGCTTGATGACGGGACTAGCGGGACCCGGCGGGAACATTCAGTACTTC. Translated: CASSLMTGLAGPGGNIQYF.

This clone was seen only a few times. The chain is built from TRBV30 and TRBJ1-2; weak D call: TRBD1 (6 bases). V lost 3 bases and J lost 3, with 17 bases in between. Germline CDR1 is GTSNPN and CDR2 is SVGIG (reference sequence). This CDR3 is built from 15 residues. The CDR3 here is CAWSESWGQYYGYTF. The CDR3 nucleotides read TGTGCCTGGAGCGAGTCCTGGGGGCAATACTATGGCTACACCTTC.

The rearrangement uses TRBV7-6 and TRBJ1-1; D unresolved. V lost 1 base and J lost 2, with 5 bases in between. The CDR3 extends over 13 amino acids. CDR1 and CDR2 from the germline V gene are SGHVS and FNYEAQ. CDR3 region: CASSLELNTEAFF. In DNA, the CDR3 is TGTGCCAGCAGCTTAGAACTAAACACTGAAGCTTTCTTT.

This chain connects TRBV15 to TRBJ2-1, with 7 bases lining up with TRBD2. This CDR3 region has 13 residues. The V gene end was trimmed by 3 bases and the J gene end by 9 bases; junction bases not matched to a gene: 5. Germline CDR1 and CDR2: LNHNV and YYDKDF (reference sequence). The DNA for the CDR3 is TGTGCCACCAGCAGTCGACTAGCCGTTGAGCAGTTCTTC. Residues: CATSSRLAVEQFF. Looking up the rest from reference TRBV15 and TRBJ2-1 gives the full variable domain: DAMVIQNPRYQVTQFGKPVTLSCSQTLNHNVMYWYQQKSSQAPKLLFHYYDKDFNNEADTPDNFQSRRPNTSFCFLDIRSPGLGDTAMYLCATSSRLAVEQFFGPGTRLTVL.

J is TRBJ2-3 and V is TRBV20-1; 8 positions agree with TRBD2. Germline CDR1 DFQATT, CDR2 SNEGSKA (reference sequence). The CDR3 has 10 residues. The CDR3 here is CRAGVDTQYF. In nucleotides, the CDR3 is TGCAGAGCGGGAGTGGATACGCAGTATTTT.

V and J are TRBV30 and TRBJ2-5; 7 bases match TRBD2. The CDR3 sequence is 14 residues long. V lost 3 bases and J lost 5; bases outside the gene matches: 9. The germline V gene encodes CDR1 GTSNPN and CDR2 SVGIG (reference sequence). This CDR3 reads CAWRGGSVLETQYF. For the CDR3, the DNA is TGTGCCTGGAGGGGCGGGAGCGTTCTTGAGACCCAGTACTTC.

This sequence joins TRBV29-1 and TRBJ1-3, with D maybe TRBD1 (5 bases). Trimming took 0 bases from V and 4 from J, leaving 13 bases between them. The germline CDR1 and CDR2 sequences are SQVTM and ANQGSEA. The CDR3 contains 15 residues. This CDR3 is CSVEEGGNYGNTIYF. CDR3 bases: TGCAGCGTTGAAGAGGGGGGGAACTACGGAAACACCATATATTTT.

The chain has TRBV7-2 and TRBJ2-5; 7 bases align to TRBD2. The J call may be mistaken, given a closer DNA end match to TRBJ2-7. The CDR3 is 14 amino acids. Looked up from germline, CDR1 is SGHTA and CDR2 is FQGNSA. The DNA of the CDR3 is TGTGCCAGCAGCTTAGTTCGCGGGGGCTACGAGCAGTACTTC. Protein sequence: CASSLVRGGYEQYF.

The rearrangement links TRBV28 to TRBJ2-1; TRBD2 aligns across 11 bases. CDR1 MDHEN and CDR2 SYDVKM come from the germline V gene. The junction had 13 bases not matched to a gene; V was cut back by 2 bases and J by 10 bases. CDR3 length: 17 residues. The CDR3 DNA reads as TGTGCCAGCAGTTTAACTTTAGCGGGAGGGCCGAAACGGGAGCAGTTCTTC. Translating gives CASSLTLAGGPKREQFF.

The rearrangement links TRBV11-1 to TRBJ1-1; 10 bases align to TRBD1. The CDR3 contains 15 residues. After removal of 1 base from V and 7 bases from J, the junction contained 6 bases not matched to a gene. In germline, CDR1 is SGHAT, CDR2 FQDESV (reference sequence). CDR3 DNA sequence: TGTGCCAGCAGCTTAGTAAGGGACAGGGGCGGTGAAGCTTTCTTT. This sequence encodes CASSLVRDRGGEAFF.